Listed below are T cell receptor beta chains from one sample, sequenced in a study of blood T cell repertoires in COVID-19. Clones were sequenced by immunoSEQ multiplex PCR, and TCRdb holds only the in-frame ones, with some missing. The table lists around 400,000 clones, nearly 90% of them singletons. Material: PBMCs or T cells enriched from blood (not recorded which). The receptors were sampled from a young woman who had been exposed to COVID-19. Each CDR3 is given with its conserved first and last residue. D genes are given only for firm matches. Rows give clone size only sometimes, using once, few, many, or a class for an expanded clone.

TRBJ2-1 TRBV18 NA NA TGTGCCAGCTCACCACCGAATCACTCGAGGAGAAATGAGCAGTTCTTC CASSPPNHSRRNEQFF
TRBJ1-3 TRBV11-2 NA NA TGTGCCAGCAGCTTAAATCCAGACTCTGGAAACACCATATATTTT CASSLNPDSGNTIYF
TRBJ2-7 TRBV13 NA NA TGTGCCAGCAGCCCGAGAGATCCCCCCTACGAGCAGTACTTC CASSPRDPPYEQYF
TRBJ2-5 TRBV4-2 NA NA TGTGCCAGCAGCCACCTAGCGACCGAAGAGACCCAGTACTTC CASSHLATEETQYF
TRBJ2-7 TRBV6-1 NA NA TGTGCCAGCAGTGAAATTGTTAGCGGAAGCTCCTACGAGCAGTACTTC CASSEIVSGSSYEQYF
TRBJ1-1 TRBV6-6 NA NA TGTGCCAGCAGCCCGGGAGATTTGTGGGGGACTGAAGCTTTCTTT CASSPGDLWGTEAFF
TRBJ2-7 TRBV19 TRBD1 NA TGTGCCAGTAGTACCGGGACAGGGGGTTACGAGCAGTACTTC CASSTGTGGYEQYF
TRBJ2-1 TRBV28 TRBD2 once TGTGCCAGCAGACGGGGTAGTAGACTAGCCCGGGTCATTGAGCAGTTCTTC CASRRGSRLARVIEQFF
TRBJ1-2 TRBV12-3/TRBV12-4 NA NA TGTGCCAGCTGGGGGACATCGGGTGGCTACACCTTC CASWGTSGGYTF
TRBJ2-7 TRBV18 NA NA TGTGCCAGCTCACCTCAAGGGGGAAACGAGCAGTACTTC CASSPQGGNEQYF
TRBJ1-1 TRBV28 TRBD1 NA TGTGCCAGCACTGGACAGGGGCTAAACACTGAAGCTTTCTTT CASTGQGLNTEAFF
TRBJ2-3 TRBV27 NA NA TGTGCCAGCAGTTTTGGCGATACGCAGTATTTT CASSFGDTQYF
TRBJ2-7 TRBV5-4 TRBD1 NA TGTGCCAGCAGCTTTGGGACAGACTACGAGCAGTACTTC CASSFGTDYEQYF
TRBJ2-2 TRBV5-1 TRBD1 NA TGCGCCAGCAGCCTGGGACAGGGGGCCGGGGAGCTGTTTTTT CASSLGQGAGELFF
TRBJ2-3 TRBV7-2 TRBD2 NA TGTGCCAGCAGCTTACTTCCCACTGCAGGGAGGGGCACAGATACGCAGTATTTT CASSLLPTAGRGTDTQYF
TRBJ2-7 TRBV7-8 NA NA TGTGCCAGCAGCCACACAAACCAGGAGCAGTACTTC CASSHTNQEQYF
TRBJ2-7 TRBV12-3/TRBV12-4 NA NA TGTGCCAGCAGTCCTTATACAGCTTCCGAGCAGTACTTC CASSPYTASEQYF
TRBJ2-7 TRBV3-1/TRBV3-2 NA NA TGTGCCAGCAGCCAAGAAGTGAGCACGGGAGAGCAGTACTTC CASSQEVSTGEQYF
TRBJ1-5 TRBV15 NA NA TGTGCCACCAGCAGAGATCAGGCAGGTAATCAGCCCCAGCATTTT CATSRDQAGNQPQHF
TRBJ2-7 TRBV9 NA NA TGTGCCAGCAGCGAGTACGGGGGGCCAGGCTACGAGCAGTACTTC CASSEYGGPGYEQYF
TRBJ1-6 TRBV10-3 TRBD1 NA TGTGCCATCAGGCCGACAGGGGATTCACCCCTCCACTTT CAIRPTGDSPLHF
TRBJ2-5 TRBV7-2 NA NA TGTGCCAGCAGCTTAGTGCGGGGACAAGAGACCCAGTACTTC CASSLVRGQETQYF